This paragraph covers one T cell receptor beta chain sequence. The record originates from a study of blood T cell repertoires in COVID-19. Generated by immunoSEQ multiplex PCR, the TCRdb table keeps only in-frame clones and is missing some. The repertoire has roughly 150,000 clones, over 70% of them found once; the top ten carry 5.2%. CDR3 length equals 15 residues. Losses at the gene ends were 4 bases for V and 11 bases for J; bases not matched to a gene: 10. The germline gives CDR1 MNHEY, CDR2 SVGAGI. Participants were placed into cohorts based on the clinical history they reported. During the 2 weeks before they entered the study, exposed participants had met someone with a PCR-confirmed or clinician-diagnosed COVID-19 case.

The specimen sequenced was PBMCs or T cells enriched from blood (not recorded which). The rearrangement joins TRBV6-5 to TRBJ1-6; 8 bases fit TRBD1. This clonotype was obtained from a man aged 70 or older who had been exposed to COVID-19. The CDR3 here is CASSSRTGNVAPLHF. CDR3 nucleotides: TGTGCCAGCAGTTCCCGGACAGGGAATGTTGCACCCCTCCACTTT.